This TCR beta chain was recovered during a study of blood T cell repertoires in COVID-19. About the study: PBMCs, B-cell-depleted T cells, or T cells were the source of the cDNA or gDNA that made up the material.

With 6 bases clipped from V and 5 bases from J, the junction kept 11 bases outside the gene matches. Germline V gene lookup returns CDR1 SGHVS and CDR2 FNYEAQ. The CDR3 is 17 residues long. Per the authors' pipeline: Reference gene primers were amplified, and this amplification served to estimate nucleated cell counts. Assay: immunoSEQ multiplex PCR; the TCRdb copy retains only in-frame clones and omits some. V, J and clone size reflect that table, while D and trimming were determined from the DNA. Of roughly 230,000 clones detected, 70% to 85% appear once; the ten largest clones hold 3% to 3.5%. Among Cohort 3 donors, those recovered had two negative PCRs, clearance, or symptom resolution.

This receptor was obtained from a woman aged 55-69 years who had recovered from COVID-19. The rearrangement joins TRBV7-6 to TRBJ2-1; TRBD2 agrees at 12 bases. Sequenced sample: PBMCs or T cells enriched from blood (not recorded which). The DNA for the CDR3 is TGTGCCAGCAGGAGACTAGCGGGAGCCTCCCTTGACAATGAGCAGTTCTTC. Amino acids: CASRRLAGASLDNEQFF.